This entry lists 17 T cell receptor beta chains sequenced from one sample in a study of tumor-infiltrating lymphocytes in localized non-small cell lung cancer. The protocol was immunoSEQ multiplex PCR, while the TCRdb copy is restricted to in-frame clones and leaves out a portion. The data contain 8,500 to 13,000 clones, around 63% of them seen just once; the ten biggest clones take up around 10%. Sample: lung tumor tissue. Receptor source: a human donor with non-small cell lung cancer.

Within the sample, this clone is medium-sized (0.01 to 0.1%). The rearrangement uses TRBV27 and TRBJ2-1; possible D gene TRBD2, 5 bases. Trimming cost V 1 base and J 1 base, with 8 bases left between them. The CDR3 is 15 residues long. The germline CDR1 and CDR2 sequences are MNHEY and SMNVEV (reference sequence). This CDR3 reads CASSLYLASYNEQFF. CDR3 sequence (DNA): TGTGCCAGCAGTTTATACCTAGCATCCTACAATGAGCAGTTCTTC.

The V and J genes are TRBV11-2 and TRBJ2-2, with a possible D match to TRBD2 (6 bases). This CDR3 spans 15 amino acids. Looked up from germline, CDR1 is SGHAT and CDR2 is FQNNGV. The V gene lost 0 bases and the J gene lost 2 bases, with 7 bases spanning the gap. This chain's CDR3 is CASSLDGGNTGELFF. CDR3 coding DNA: TGTGCCAGCAGCTTAGACGGGGGAAACACCGGGGAGCTGTTTTTT.

J is TRBJ2-1 and V is TRBV5-6; D perhaps matches TRBD1 (6 bases). The V and J ends lost 0 bases and 9 bases respectively, with 22 bases between them. Germline CDR1 SGHDT, CDR2 YYEEEE. The CDR3 is 17 amino acids. The CDR3 bases are TGTGCCAGCAGCTTGGGAAGACTGGACAGCGCTCGAGGTGAGCAGTTCTTC. Translating it yields CASSLGRLDSARGEQFF.

The V call is TRBV2, the J call TRBJ1-1, with a tentative D call TRBD1 (5 bases). The germline CDR1 and CDR2 sequences are SNHLY and FYNNEI. V lost 4 bases and J 5 bases, leaving 14 bases between the germline ends. CDR3 length equals 14 residues. The CDR3 coding sequence is TGTGCCAGCAGTGTGGACATTGTACAAACTGAAGCTTTCTTT. Protein: CASSVDIVQTEAFF. Full variable domain (missing parts from reference TRBV2 and TRBJ1-1): EPEVTQTPSHQVTQMGQEVILRCVPISNHLYFYWYRQILGQKVEFLVSFYNNEISEKSEIFDDQFSVERPDGSNFTLKIRSTKLEDSAMYFCASSVDIVQTEAFFGQGTRLTVV.

The V gene is TRBV7-9, the J gene TRBJ2-3; D is uncertain. CDR1 is SEHNR and CDR2 is FQNEAQ in the germline V gene (reference sequence). V lost 5 bases to trimming and J lost 4 bases, with 10 bases between them. The length of the CDR3 is 13 residues. CDR3: CASSAPLSDTQYF. CDR3 nucleotides: TGTGCCAGCAGCGCTCCCCTCTCAGATACGCAGTATTTT.

V usage is TRBV7-2 and J usage is TRBJ2-7; D unclear. Germline V lookup: CDR1 SGHTA, CDR2 FQGNSA. There are 15 residues in the CDR3. The germline V and J ends were trimmed by 0 bases and 0 bases, with 9 bases remaining between them. CDR3 sequence (DNA): TGTGCCAGCAGCTTAGCGCACGCGGCCTCCTACGAGCAGTACTTC. It encodes CASSLAHAASYEQYF.

The gene calls are TRBV29-1 and TRBJ2-5; 7 bases line up with TRBD1. The CDR3 totals 12 residues. The V gene end was trimmed by 7 bases and the J gene end by 9 bases; junction bases not matched to a gene: 11. CDR1 SQVTM and CDR2 ANQGSEA come from the germline V gene. The CDR3 DNA reads as TGCAGCGCGAGGGGGACAGTCAATCCCCAGTACTTC. Protein: CSARGTVNPQYF.

This sequence joins TRBV18 and TRBJ2-1; TRBD2 is a possible D gene (5 bases). Germline V gives CDR1 KGHSH, CDR2 LQKENI. Trimming pared 6 bases from V and 7 bases from J, leaving 22 bases between. There are 16 residues in the CDR3. In DNA form, the CDR3 reads TGTGCCAGCTCCCGAGCCCGGGGTGAGGGCTGGAATGAGCAGTTCTTC. Residues: CASSRARGEGWNEQFF. The entire variable domain, with the rest obtained from reference TRBV18 and TRBJ2-1, is as follows: NAGVMQNPRHLVRRRGQEARLRCSPMKGHSHVYWYRQLPEEGLKFMVYLQKENIIDESGMPKERFSAEFPKEGPSILRIQQVVRGDSAAYFCASSRARGEGWNEQFFGPGTRLTVL.

This clone appeared a few times. CDR3 DNA sequence: TGTGCCTGGAGGATAGGGCTTGACACTGAAGCTTTCTTT. Translated: CAWRIGLDTEAFF. This rearrangement joins TRBV30 to TRBJ1-1; no firm D call. The germline gives CDR1 GTSNPN, CDR2 SVGIG (reference sequence). The CDR3 consists of 13 residues. Trimming shortened V by 3 bases and J by 3 bases, and 11 bases separated the two germline ends. The variable domain in full, with the rest retrieved from reference TRBV30 and TRBJ1-1, is SQTIHQWPATLVQPVGSPLSLECTVEGTSNPNLYWYRQAAGRGLQLLFYSVGIGQISSEVPQNLSASRPQDRQFILSSKKLLLSDSGFYLCAWRIGLDTEAFFGQGTRLTVV.

The chain employs TRBV5-6 and TRBJ2-3; D is possibly TRBD1 or TRBD2 (6 bases each). CDR3 length: 15 amino acids. CDR1 SGHDT and CDR2 YYEEEE come from the germline V gene. The V end was cut by 2 bases, the J end by 1 base, with 11 bases between. The CDR3 sequence is CASSFWGAGTDTQYF. As DNA, the CDR3 is TGTGCCAGCAGCTTCTGGGGGGCTGGCACAGATACGCAGTATTTT.

The genes are TRBV7-9 and TRBJ1-5, with D possibly being TRBD1 (5 bases). The CDR3 extends over 15 amino acids. The germline V gene encodes CDR1 SEHNR and CDR2 FQNEAQ (reference sequence). V lost 5 bases and J lost 3, with 14 bases in between. The CDR3, as DNA: TGTGCCAGCAGCCAAGGGCAGGGAAACAATCAGCCCCAGCATTTT. It is translated as CASSQGQGNNQPQHF.

The chain couples TRBV7-9 to TRBJ1-4; TRBD1 matches 8 bases. Trimming took 0 bases from V and 6 from J; bases not matched to a gene: 6. The germline gives CDR1 SEHNR, CDR2 FQNEAQ (reference sequence). CDR3 length: 16 amino acids. CDR3 DNA: TGTGCCAGCAGCTTAGCGGTGGGACAGGCTGATGAAAAACTGTTTTTT. It translates to CASSLAVGQADEKLFF.

This chain links TRBV28 with TRBJ2-5, with D perhaps TRBD1 (6 bases). The CDR3 consists of 15 residues. The V end lost 5 bases, the J end lost 1 base, and 14 bases lay between the germline ends. Germline V gene data show CDR1 as MDHEN and CDR2 as SYDVKM. This CDR3 is CASSTVVTGQETQYF. The CDR3, as DNA: TGTGCCAGCAGTACGGTGGTGACAGGCCAAGAGACCCAGTACTTC.

The chain couples TRBV7-2 to TRBJ2-2; a possible D gene is TRBD2 (5 bases). This CDR3 comprises 15 residues. With 5 bases removed from V and 4 bases from J, the gap between germline ends came to 14 bases. CDR1 is SGHTA and CDR2 is FQGNSA in the germline V gene. The CDR3 loop reads CASSPARGSTGELFF. CDR3 nucleotides: TGTGCCAGCAGCCCTGCCCGAGGGAGCACCGGGGAGCTGTTTTTT.

This chain joins TRBV4-1 and TRBJ1-1; D remains unclear. With 0 bases removed from V and 1 base from J, the gap between germline ends came to 9 bases. The CDR3 consists of 15 residues. CDR1 MGHRA and CDR2 YSYEKL come from the germline V gene. CDR3 coding DNA: TGCGCCAGCAGCCAAGATCGGCTCCCGAACACTGAAGCTTTCTTT. It encodes CASSQDRLPNTEAFF.

This clone was counted a few times. The rearrangement uses TRBV18 and TRBJ2-5, with a possible D match to TRBD1 (5 bases). The V and J ends lost 0 bases and 2 bases respectively, with 16 bases between them. This CDR3 has 17 amino acids. Germline-derived CDR1 and CDR2 are KGHSH and LQKENI. Here the CDR3 reads CASSPPGQGLLQETQYF. Here the CDR3 DNA reads TGTGCCAGCTCACCACCGGGGCAGGGTCTTTTGCAAGAGACCCAGTACTTC.

The chain links TRBV5-4 to TRBJ1-1; D is perhaps TRBD1 (6 bases). The CDR3 sequence is 16 residues long. The V gene lost 3 bases and the J gene lost 3 bases, with 18 bases spanning the gap. Germline V lookup: CDR1 SGHNT, CDR2 YYREEE (reference sequence). This chain's CDR3 is CASSSRRGGRDTEAFF. The CDR3 region has the DNA TGTGCCAGCAGCTCCCGAAGGGGGGGAAGGGACACTGAAGCTTTCTTT. Together with reference TRBV5-4 and TRBJ1-1, the CDR3 gives the full variable domain: ETGVTQSPTHLIKTRGQQVTLRCSSQSGHNTVSWYQQALGQGPQFIFQYYREEENGRGNFPPRFSGLQFPNYSSELNVNALELDDSALYLCASSSRRGGRDTEAFFGQGTRLTVV.